These 4 T cell receptor beta chains came from one sample sequenced in a study of vaccination effects on CD4 cells after COVID-19. The method was immunoSEQ multiplex PCR; TCRdb's version includes in-frame clones alone and lacks a portion of them. This table holds tens of thousands of clones, under 80% found once. Antigen-specific CD4+ T cells were first expanded with viral peptide pools by the ViraFEST assay and only then sequenced. The culture ran for 10 to 11 days, and then CD4+ T cells were isolated. The person's infection with SARS-CoV-2, confirmed by PCR, took place between March and December 2020. No cognate antigen is known for these TCRs. The input for sequencing was CD4+ T cells from PBMCs cultured with HIV peptides, taken before COVID-19 vaccination. The subset is: HIV-1 Nef peptide pool negative control/reference culture. The origin of the receptors is a human donor who had a prior SARS-CoV-2 infection.

The chain joins TRBV27 to TRBJ2-6; D remains unclear. In germline, CDR1 is MNHEY, CDR2 SMNVEV (reference sequence). The CDR3 contains 13 residues. The V end was cut by 6 bases, the J end by 3 bases, with 6 bases between. The CDR3 here is CASRVVGANVLTF. As DNA, the CDR3 is TGTGCCAGCAGAGTCGTTGGGGCCAACGTCCTGACTTTC.

A single count supports this clone. V gene TRBV5-1 combines with J gene TRBJ1-1; D ambiguous. This CDR3 region has 12 residues. Trimming pared 2 bases from V and 0 bases from J, leaving 2 bases between. Germline assignment: CDR1 SGHRS and CDR2 YFSETQ. The CDR3 spells CASSFLNTEAFF. The DNA for the CDR3 is TGCGCCAGCAGCTTTCTGAACACTGAAGCTTTCTTT.

V and J are TRBV2 and TRBJ2-7; a possible D gene is TRBD2 (6 bases). V lost 5 bases and J lost 0, with 23 bases in between. The CDR3 runs 18 residues. Germline CDR1 reads SNHLY; CDR2 reads FYNNEI. CDR3 region: CASSQVGLGIKSSYEQYF. The CDR3 DNA reads TGTGCCAGCAGTCAAGTGGGACTGGGGATAAAGAGCTCCTACGAGCAGTACTTC.

J is TRBJ1-2 and V is TRBV4-3; 8 nucleotides line up with TRBD1. CDR1 LGHNA and CDR2 YSLEER come from the germline V gene. CDR3 length: 14 residues. Trimming removed 6 bases from V and 4 bases from J; junction bases left unmatched: 7. The CDR3 spells CASSKTGGTYGYTF. CDR3 sequence (DNA): TGCGCCAGCAGTAAAACAGGGGGGACCTATGGCTACACCTTC.